This TCR beta chain was obtained from a study of blood T cell repertoires in COVID-19. Whole-study context: From T cells, B-cell-depleted T cells, or PBMCs came the material, which was cDNA or gDNA.

The CDR3 spans 16 residues. CDR1 is SGHRS, CDR2 YFSETQ, per germline. V dropped 2 bases and J dropped 0; count of bases not matched to a gene: 2. Per the original data handling: Using reference gene primer amplification, nucleated cell counts were estimated. The table came from immunoSEQ multiplex PCR; TCRdb's copy has only in-frame clones and leaves some out. That table supplies the V and J calls and clone size; D and trimming were determined from the DNA. Of approximately 320,000 clones listed, roughly 85% were seen once; the top ten hold 7.2%. Sequenced input: peripheral blood. The clonotype originates from a human donor in a cohort sampled during active COVID-19. The chain joins TRBV5-1 to TRBJ2-1; 10 bases agree with TRBD2. CDR3 DNA sequence: TGCGCCAGCAGCTTTAGCGGGGGGCCCTCCTACAATGAGCAGTTCTTC. Protein: CASSFSGGPSYNEQFF.